These 20 T cell receptor beta chains came from one sample sequenced in a study of T cells in Graves' hyperthyroidism and ophthalmopathy. Researchers took RNA transcripts and amplified the TCR beta CDR3 regions from them. Carried out on the TCR CDR3, a first-round RT-PCR used the HTBI primer set. A single record per CDR3 protein comes from TCRdb applying MiXCR to the multiplex PCR reads. The repertoire holds approximately 430,000 distinct CDR3 sequences, with around 14% as singletons. Sample: blood. The receptors originated from a woman under 30 with Graves' hyperthyroidism.

In its sample, this clonotype was seen many times. The genes are TRBV11-2 and TRBJ1-3, with a possible D match to TRBD1 (6 bases). V was pared by 5 bases and J by 4 bases, with 15 bases between. The germline gives CDR1 SGHAT, CDR2 FQNNGV. This CDR3 comprises 15 residues. The CDR3 is CASSPITGYGNTIYF. CDR3 sequence (DNA): TGTGCCAGCAGCCCAATTACAGGGTACGGAAACACCATATATTTT. Variable domain in full (rest from reference TRBV11-2 and TRBJ1-3): EAGVAQSPRYKIIEKRQSVAFWCNPISGHATLYWYQQILGQGPKLLIQFQNNGVVDDSQLPKDRFSAERLKGVDSTLKIQPAKLEDSAVYLCASSPITGYGNTIYFGEGSWLTVV.

At least ten counts were recorded for this clonotype. The DNA for the CDR3 is TGTGCCAGCAGCTTGGCTACAGGGTCTGGCTACACCTTC. Translated: CASSLATGSGYTF. The V gene is TRBV7-9, the J gene TRBJ1-2, with D possibly being TRBD1 (6 bases). CDR1 is SEHNR and CDR2 is FQNEAQ in the germline V gene (reference sequence). The V and J ends lost 3 bases and 7 bases respectively, with 12 bases between them. This CDR3 is 13 amino acids long.

This chain uses TRBV20-1 with TRBJ1-3, with D possibly being TRBD1 (5 bases). V shed 8 bases and J shed 0 bases, with 17 bases lying between them. The CDR3 contains 15 residues. The germline gives CDR1 DFQATT, CDR2 SNEGSKA (reference sequence). CDR3 bases: TGCAGTACCAATAGACAGAGCTACTCTGGAAACACCATATATTTT. This codes for CSTNRQSYSGNTIYF.

The chain carries TRBV4-1 and TRBJ2-5; unclear D gene. Germline CDR1 and CDR2: MGHRA and YSYEKL. Trimming took off 4 bases at V and 2 bases at J, with 11 bases between the two ends. This CDR3 region has 14 residues. The CDR3 DNA reads TGCGCCAGCAGCCCACACAGAGATCAAGAGACCCAGTACTTC. It encodes CASSPHRDQETQYF.

This clonotype was recorded at least ten times. This sequence joins TRBV20-1 and TRBJ1-4, with D perhaps TRBD1 (6 bases). Germline V gene lookup returns CDR1 DFQATT and CDR2 SNEGSKA (reference sequence). Trimming shortened V by 3 bases and J by 6 bases, and 17 bases separated the two germline ends. This CDR3 comprises 15 residues. The CDR3 sequence is CSARRWGGQDEKLFF. CDR3 nucleotides: TGCAGTGCTAGGAGATGGGGGGGGCAGGATGAAAAACTGTTTTTT.

This clonotype was observed a handful of times. CDR3 region: CASSVKVAGEIEQFF. In nucleotides, the CDR3 is TGTGCCAGCAGCGTCAAGGTGGCGGGAGAGATTGAGCAGTTCTTC. V usage is TRBV3-1 and J usage is TRBJ2-1, with TRBD2 matching 7 bases. The J segment lost 9 bases and the V segment lost 5 bases, leaving 13 bases of the junction unmatched. The CDR3 covers 15 residues. From germline, CDR1 is LGHDT and CDR2 YNNKEL (reference sequence).

This clonotype was recorded at least ten times. This chain joins TRBV7-2 and TRBJ1-6; D remains ambiguous. CDR3 length: 15 amino acids. Germline V gives CDR1 SGHTA, CDR2 FQGNSA. Trimming left V 5 bases short and J 0 bases short, with 8 bases between. CDR3 loop: CASSRMSSYNSPLHF. Here the CDR3 DNA reads TGTGCCAGCAGCCGGATGAGCTCCTATAATTCACCCCTCCACTTT.

In this sample, this clonotype turned up many times. The rearrangement joins TRBV7-8 to TRBJ2-1; 11 bases are shared with TRBD1. V lost 2 bases and J lost 8; bases outside the gene matches: 14. This CDR3 is built from 18 residues. CDR1 SGHVS and CDR2 FQNEAQ come from the germline V gene. The CDR3 is CASSLSVTGTGGSYEQFF. The CDR3 region has the DNA TGTGCCAGCAGCTTATCAGTGACCGGGACAGGGGGTTCCTATGAGCAGTTCTTC.

This clonotype was counted many times. CDR3 protein: CSVQRGQAGIQYF. The CDR3, as DNA: TGCAGCGTTCAAAGAGGACAGGCGGGCATTCAGTACTTC. The V and J genes are TRBV29-1 and TRBJ2-4; 7 nucleotides match TRBD1. The CDR3 sequence is 13 residues long. With 5 bases clipped from V and 9 bases from J, the junction kept 10 bases outside the gene matches. Germline CDR1 reads SQVTM; CDR2 reads ANQGSEA.

This clonotype was detected many times. CDR3 sequence reads: CASSQEHRGIQYF. The CDR3 nucleotides read TGTGCCAGCAGCCAAGAGCACCGGGGCATTCAGTACTTC. The chain is built from TRBV4-2 and TRBJ2-4; TRBD2 is a possible D gene (5 bases). Trimming cost V 0 bases and J 9 bases, with 9 bases left between them. This CDR3 is built from 13 residues. Germline lookup yields CDR1 LGHNA and CDR2 YNFKEQ.

The rearrangement links TRBV29-1 to TRBJ1-5, with D uncertain. Germline loops: CDR1 SQVTM, CDR2 ANQGSEA. The CDR3 is made up of 12 amino acids. V shed 7 bases and J shed 5 bases, with 12 bases lying between them. For the CDR3, the DNA is TGCAGCGCCGAAGGGCCCGATCAGCCCCAGCATTTT. The encoded protein is CSAEGPDQPQHF.

This clonotype was picked up a small number of times. The chain employs TRBV6-5 and TRBJ2-5, with 8 bases lining up with TRBD1. The germline CDR1 and CDR2 sequences are MNHEY and SVGAGI. The CDR3 consists of 15 residues. The junction had 5 bases not matched to a gene; V was cut back by 0 bases and J by 5 bases. CDR3 sequence: CASSYSRTGIETQYF. The CDR3 DNA follows: TGTGCCAGCAGTTACTCGAGGACAGGGATCGAGACCCAGTACTTC.

The sample holds many counts of this clonotype. The genes are TRBV20-1 and TRBJ1-3, with a tentative D call TRBD1 (5 bases). The germline V and J ends were trimmed by 0 bases and 7 bases, with 16 bases remaining between them. The CDR3 sequence is 15 residues long. Germline assignment: CDR1 DFQATT and CDR2 SNEGSKA (reference sequence). The CDR3 sequence: CSAREGVKLGNTIYF. For the CDR3, the DNA is TGCAGTGCTAGAGAGGGGGTCAAACTCGGGAACACCATATATTTT.

Ten or more counts support this clonotype. The chain uses TRBV6-1 and TRBJ1-1, with unresolved D. The V end was cut by 1 base, the J end by 6 bases, with 9 bases between. In germline, CDR1 is MNHNS, CDR2 SASEGT. The CDR3 is 13 residues long. The CDR3 spells CASSEDLDAEAFF. In DNA form, the CDR3 reads TGTGCCAGCAGTGAAGACTTAGACGCTGAAGCTTTCTTT.

This clonotype appeared many times. The chain joins TRBV20-1 to TRBJ2-7, with a tentative D call TRBD2 (5 bases). The ends were cut back, 0 bases at V and 3 bases at J, with 12 bases in the middle. From germline, CDR1 is DFQATT and CDR2 SNEGSKA (reference sequence). The CDR3 contains 14 residues. The CDR3 is CSARDSRRGYEQYF. The CDR3 nucleotides read TGCAGTGCTAGAGACAGTCGACGGGGCTACGAGCAGTACTTC.

The rearrangement joins TRBV20-1 to TRBJ1-2, with D unresolved. The CDR3 sequence is 13 residues long. Per germline, CDR1 DFQATT and CDR2 SNEGSKA (reference sequence). Trimming left V 6 bases short and J 7 bases short, with 18 bases between. The CDR3 nucleotides are TGCAGTGCCACCAAACCCGGGGTTCTTGGCTACACCTTC. Translation gives CSATKPGVLGYTF.

V and J are TRBV10-2 and TRBJ1-1; D uncertain. The ends were cut back, 7 bases at V and 1 base at J, with 19 bases in the middle. The CDR3 is 16 residues long. CDR1 and CDR2 from the germline V gene are WSHSY and SAAADI. The CDR3 here is CASIPKGPTRNTEAFF. The DNA of the CDR3 is TGCGCCAGCATCCCGAAAGGGCCTACCAGGAACACTGAAGCTTTCTTT.

Concerning this clonotype itself: A junction boundary mismatches the germline segment, possibly from a read error. V and J are TRBV11-2 and TRBJ2-7; the D is unclear. CDR3 length equals 14 residues. Germline loops: CDR1 SGHAT, CDR2 FQNNGV. The CDR3, as DNA: TGTGTCAGCAGCTTAGGTTTGTCTGGATACGAGCAGTACTTC. This gives the protein CVSSLGLSGYEQYF.

This clonotype was seen ten or more times. The chain carries TRBV9 and TRBJ1-2; D unclear. Trimming took 0 bases from V and 0 from J, leaving 6 bases between them. Germline CDR1 is SGDLS and CDR2 is YYNGEE. This CDR3 comprises 14 residues. DNA of the CDR3: TGTGCCAGCAGCGTAGGGCCGACTAACTATGGCTACACCTTC. This sequence encodes CASSVGPTNYGYTF.

The sample holds many counts of this clonotype. The chain recombines TRBV29-1 with TRBJ2-3; D is undetermined. The CDR3 is 13 residues long. Germline V gene lookup returns CDR1 SQVTM and CDR2 ANQGSEA. Trimming cost V 6 bases and J 4 bases, with 14 bases left between them. CDR3 DNA: TGCAGCGTCGAGCCCCCTCTCCCAGATACGCAGTATTTT. It codes for CSVEPPLPDTQYF.